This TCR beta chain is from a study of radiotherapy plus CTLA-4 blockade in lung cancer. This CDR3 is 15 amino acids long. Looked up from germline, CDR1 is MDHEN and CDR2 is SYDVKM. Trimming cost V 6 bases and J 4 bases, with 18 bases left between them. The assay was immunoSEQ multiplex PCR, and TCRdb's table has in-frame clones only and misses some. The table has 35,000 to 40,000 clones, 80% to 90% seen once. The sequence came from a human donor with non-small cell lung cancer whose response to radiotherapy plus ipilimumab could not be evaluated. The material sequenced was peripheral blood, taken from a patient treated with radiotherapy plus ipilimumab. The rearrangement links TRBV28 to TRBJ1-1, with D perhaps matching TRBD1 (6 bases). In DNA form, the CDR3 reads TGTGCCAGCAGCCACCTGCGAGGGGGGGTCACTGAAGCTTTCTTT. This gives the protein CASSHLRGGVTEAFF.